One sample yielded the 10 T cell receptor beta chains listed below, sequenced in a study of blood T cells in healthy people across ages (dated by TCRdb to the mid-2010s). Preparation of the library involved 5' RACE. The reads were generated on an Illumina HiSeq 2500. A second PCR of about 7 to 12 cycles was run with a J-beta primer mix and a sample-barcoded 5' primer. TCRdb cleaned the public reads at Q25 with fastp, built clones with MiXCR and kept in-frame beta chains. A single entry per CDR3 protein holds the most common genes and DNA from its merged rows. This sample lists about 1,500,000 distinct CDR3 sequences; roughly 40% were detected once. Approximately 7.9% of the sample comes from the top ten. The sequencing sample was made of blood. These receptors were taken from a woman between 18 and 30 years old in good health.

The rearrangement joins TRBV24-1 to TRBJ2-1; D not resolved. The CDR3 loop spans 16 amino acids. Per the germline V gene, CDR1 is KGHDR and CDR2 is SFDVKD. The V gene lost 2 bases and the J gene lost 7 bases, with 17 bases spanning the gap. The CDR3 here is CATSDSDEKTRNEQFF. CDR3 coding DNA: TGTGCCACCAGTGATTCGGATGAAAAGACCCGTAATGAGCAGTTCTTC.

In this sample, this clonotype turned up a few times. V usage is TRBV2 and J usage is TRBJ2-1; TRBD1 or TRBD2 may be the D gene (5 bases each). This CDR3 spans 13 amino acids. The germline V and J ends were trimmed by 7 bases and 2 bases, with 9 bases remaining between them. Germline CDR1 reads SNHLY; CDR2 reads FYNNEI. DNA for the CDR3: TGTGCCAGCACAGGGACCCCCTACAATGAGCAGTTCTTC. Translation: CASTGTPYNEQFF.

J is TRBJ2-3 and V is TRBV9; D not resolved. V was shortened by 0 bases and J by 4 bases, with 6 bases between the two germline ends. Germline assignment: CDR1 SGDLS and CDR2 YYNGEE. The CDR3 sequence is 13 residues long. The CDR3 sequence: CASSVGAADTQYF. CDR3 nucleotide sequence: TGTGCCAGCAGCGTAGGGGCCGCAGATACGCAGTATTTT.

A few counts support this clonotype. The chain carries TRBV20-1 and TRBJ2-5; no clear D gene. The CDR3 covers 16 residues. Germline V gene data show CDR1 as DFQATT and CDR2 as SNEGSKA (reference sequence). Trimming took 1 base from V and 3 from J, leaving 18 bases between them. The CDR3 spells CSARGLPSEIKETQYF. The CDR3 nucleotides read TGCAGTGCTAGAGGTCTGCCAAGCGAGATTAAAGAGACCCAGTACTTC.

This clonotype was recorded many times. Compared with germline, one end of the junction differs, possibly owing to a read error. This CDR3 is CASSLALAGVTDTQYF. CDR3 nucleotide sequence: TGTGCCAGCAGCTTAGCGCTAGCGGGAGTCACAGATACGCAGTATTTT. This rearrangement joins TRBV5-1 to TRBJ2-3; 10 bases align to TRBD2. Looked up from germline, CDR1 is SGHRS and CDR2 is YFSETQ. The CDR3 totals 16 residues.

The chain combines TRBV7-6 with TRBJ2-2; 8 bases align to TRBD2. The CDR3 runs to 19 residues. In germline, CDR1 is SGHVS, CDR2 FNYEAQ. J lost 2 bases, V lost 3 bases, and 14 bases had no gene match. The CDR3 coding sequence is TGTGCCAGCAGCTTTGAACTAGCGGCCTCTTCCCTCAACACCGGGGAGCTGTTTTTT. This sequence encodes CASSFELAASSLNTGELFF.

The CDR3 DNA sequence: TGTGCCAGCAGTGTCCAGGGCCCCAGGGAGACCCAGTACTTC. It yields the protein CASSVQGPRETQYF. The gene calls are TRBV6-1 and TRBJ2-7; tentatively, D is TRBD1 (5 bases). TRBJ2-5 matches the DNA end more closely, so the J call is doubtful. Per the germline V gene, CDR1 is MNHNS and CDR2 is SASEGT. The CDR3 has 14 amino acids.

This clonotype was observed a few times. The chain joins TRBV28 to TRBJ2-7; 7 nucleotides match TRBD1. Germline trimming cut 5 bases from V and 0 bases from J; bases unmatched to any gene: 7. The CDR3 sequence is 15 residues long. The germline V gene encodes CDR1 MDHEN and CDR2 SYDVKM. This CDR3 is CASSPTGASSYEQYF. The CDR3, as DNA: TGTGCCAGCAGTCCCACAGGGGCGAGCTCCTACGAGCAGTACTTC.

As DNA, the CDR3 is TGCGCCAGCAGTGAGAATAGGAATGAGCAGTTCTTC. This encodes CASSENRNEQFF. The chain is built from TRBV10-2 and TRBJ2-1; D gene ambiguous. Germline V gene lookup returns CDR1 WSHSY and CDR2 SAAADI. The CDR3 length is 12 residues. V dropped 2 bases and J dropped 7 bases, with 6 bases sitting between them.

The chain is built from TRBV18 and TRBJ2-3; TRBD2 matches at 9 bases. The V gene's germline CDR1 is KGHSH and CDR2 LQKENI. The V and J ends lost 4 bases and 3 bases, in that order; junction bases with no gene match: 5. The CDR3 is made up of 15 amino acids. The CDR3: CASSRGGLATDTQYF. CDR3 DNA: TGTGCCAGCTCACGTGGGGGACTAGCAACAGATACGCAGTATTTT.